This T cell receptor beta chain was profiled in a study of T cell changes during pregnancy in multiple sclerosis (dated by TCRdb to about 2019). Some background on the complete study: In women with multiple sclerosis, the researchers looked at how the T cell repertoire shifted as pregnancy progressed.

As concerns this clone: There is no known antigen for this receptor. No much larger clonotype is one base removed from it; base qualities were not supplied.

The method was the immunoSEQ multiplex PCR assay. The table comes from immuneACCESS by way of TCRdb, which keeps in-frame sequences with V and J called. Part of the clones is missing from these tables; in studies checked, under half for an unresolved V gene and the rest for unknown reasons. This sample gives roughly 80,000 clones in total; 93% of them show up just once. The top ten clones comprise roughly 2.5% of the sample. V is pared back by 5 bases and J by 1 base, with 21 bases lying between the germline termini. The CDR3 holds 17 amino acids from the cysteine to the phenylalanine. Kept here is only the CDR3 DNA, which spans 51 bases and is read in frame from base 1. Looking up the germline V gene yields CDR1 SGHAT and CDR2 FQNNGV.

The sample in question was peripheral blood, obtained in the second trimester of pregnancy. The rearranged segments are TRBV11-2 and TRBJ2-7, and TRBD2 may be the D gene, going by 7 matching bases. The sequence came from a female donor with multiple sclerosis, enrolled in a pregnancy study. The nucleotide sequence is TGTGCCAGCAGCCCCATAAGGGGGGGGCGGGGGTCCTACGAGCAGTACTTC. Translated, it gives CASSPIRGGRGSYEQYF. This CDR3, with the reference TRBV11-2 and TRBJ2-7 proteins standing in past its ends, gives the full variable domain EAGVAQSPRYKIIEKRQSVAFWCNPISGHATLYWYQQILGQGPKLLIQFQNNGVVDDSQLPKDRFSAERLKGVDSTLKIQPAKLEDSAVYLCASSPIRGGRGSYEQYFGPGTRLTVT.